The following is a T cell receptor (beta chain) sequence with its context. This clonotype was counted ten times or more. The antigen it binds to is not known. No quality values exist for individual bases; no much larger clone is one base distant. The treatment or condition label for this specimen denotes: live attenuated yellow fever vaccine strain. PBMCs were isolated from peripheral blood using a standard Ficoll-Paque protocol. Dynabeads CD4 and CD8 positive selection kits were used to isolate CD4 and CD8 T-cell fractions. RNA was extracted with TriZol from bulk PBMCs, CD4 and CD8 fractions, and dextramer-positive and dextramer-negative fractions. TCR cDNA was synthesized by 5'RACE template switching, which introduced a universal primer site and unique molecular identifiers. Priming for cDNA synthesis came from both the TCR alpha and TCR beta constant segments. Library amplification used two PCR steps, and the second PCR step added sample barcodes and sequencing adapters. Sequencing of libraries was performed on Illumina HiSeq 2500 (2x100 bp) or NovaSeq (2x150 bp). The original methods were these. MIGEC handled demultiplexing of reads and collapsing into UMI consensus sequences, while MiXCR performed V(D)J alignment. Vaccine-responding clonotypes were defined with edgeR using replicate PBMC samples, requiring FDR below 0.01 and a log2 fold change above 5 up to day 15. Each bulk clonotype was labeled CD4 or CD8 based on which sequenced repertoire, CD4 or CD8, contained the clonotype at higher abundance. TCRdb trimmed the raw reads at Q25, called clones with MiXCR and kept productive beta chains. When rows share a CDR3 protein, they turn into one entry using the most common DNA and genes. None of the V and J calls come from the authors' own analysis; TCRdb made them. The sample yields 200,000 to 300,000 distinct CDR3 sequences; 10% to 15% were counted once. The top ten clones comprise around 0.55% of the sample.

The sample originates from a study of T cells after yellow fever vaccination (dated by TCRdb to about 2019). Background for the entire study: The SMART-Seq v4 Ultra Low Input RNA kit was used to prepare libraries from fractions with low cell numbers. To follow T-cell clones before and after primary and booster YFV17D yellow fever vaccination, bulk TCR alpha and beta repertoires were sequenced over time. Two healthy male donors, one aged 18 to 29 and one aged 30 to 40 years, were included in the cohort. Blood samples were taken at several timepoints before and after primary and secondary immunization, and bulk PBMC replicates and cell subsets were isolated. Study-wide conclusions, independent of this receptor: The study included only a couple of donors, which limits how far the findings can be generalized. A small share of clonotypes was detected in both CD4 and CD8 compartments, with the overlap likely arising from convergent recombination. After the booster, most clones that had expanded after primary vaccination were detected again (around 96% of CD4 and around nine tenths of CD8), suggesting broad maintenance of memory. Because abundant contaminating clonotypes from the bulk population could be contained in FACS-sorted repertoires, computational filtering was required. The secondary T-cell response was weaker than the primary response but faster, peaking on day 5 instead of day 15.

Per the germline V gene, SGHRS is the CDR1 and YFSETQ is the CDR2. Measured from the cysteine to the phenylalanine, the CDR3 is 16 residues long. The kept DNA is CDR3 alone, 48 bases in frame from the first base. Ends trimmed: V by 3 bases, J by 4 bases; bases unmatched to a gene: 8. This receptor was obtained from a man aged 25 to 40 who received the YFV17D yellow fever vaccine. Recombination joined TRBV5-1 with TRBJ2-1; TRBD1 matches 9 bases in the middle. Sequenced material: CD4+ T cells sorted from PBMCs, taken 45 days after the yellow fever booster vaccination. The sequence in DNA is TGCGCCAGCAGCTCAAGGGACAGGGTGGCATACAATGAGCAGTTCTTC. Protein translation: CASSSRDRVAYNEQFF.